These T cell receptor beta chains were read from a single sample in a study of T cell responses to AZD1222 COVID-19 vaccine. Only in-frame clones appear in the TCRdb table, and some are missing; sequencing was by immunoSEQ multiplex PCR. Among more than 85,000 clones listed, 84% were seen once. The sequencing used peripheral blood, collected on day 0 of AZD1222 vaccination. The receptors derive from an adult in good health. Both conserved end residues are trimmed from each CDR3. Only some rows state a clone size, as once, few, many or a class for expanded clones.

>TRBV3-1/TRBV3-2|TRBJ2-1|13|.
ASSQDVSSYNEQF
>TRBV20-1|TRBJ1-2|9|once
ASSPNYGYT
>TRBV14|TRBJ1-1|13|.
ASSQESGRNTEAF
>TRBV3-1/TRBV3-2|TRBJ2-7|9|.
ASSQSYEQY
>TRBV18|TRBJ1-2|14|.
ASSAGQEKSIYGYT
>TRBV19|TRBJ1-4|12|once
ASRPTGVMEKLF
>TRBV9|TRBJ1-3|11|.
ASSERPGNTIY
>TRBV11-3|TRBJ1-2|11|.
ASSYQTNYGYT
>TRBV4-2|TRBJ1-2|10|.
ASSQRRDGYT
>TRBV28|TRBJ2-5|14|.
ASSSLGTATKETQY
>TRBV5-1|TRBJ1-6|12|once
ASSLGQGNSPLH
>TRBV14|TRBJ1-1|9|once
ASSEGGKAF
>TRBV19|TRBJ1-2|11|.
ASGGKPSYGYT
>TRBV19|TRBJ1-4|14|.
ASKLGYGTTNEKLF
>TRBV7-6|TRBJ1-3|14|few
ASSLGVGDSGNTIY
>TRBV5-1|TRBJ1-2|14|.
ASSRSTPTGAYGYT
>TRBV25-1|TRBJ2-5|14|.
ASSELGVGVRETQY
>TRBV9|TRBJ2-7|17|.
ASSPEGGGLAGVRGEQY
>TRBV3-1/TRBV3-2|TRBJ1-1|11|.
ASSQWVNTEAF
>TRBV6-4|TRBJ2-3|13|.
ASSEFLQGADTQY
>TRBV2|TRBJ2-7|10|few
ASSVYTYEQY
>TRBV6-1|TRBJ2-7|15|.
ASSERRLRDRAYEQY
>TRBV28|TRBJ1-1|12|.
ASSLPGAGTEAF
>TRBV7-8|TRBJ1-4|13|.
ASSLRGAANEKLF
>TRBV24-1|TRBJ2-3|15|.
ATSDFPAGRDTDTQY
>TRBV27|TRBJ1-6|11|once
ASGDSYNSPLH
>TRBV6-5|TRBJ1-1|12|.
ASSWGGTNTEAF
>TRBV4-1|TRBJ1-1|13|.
ASSQTGTGGTEAF
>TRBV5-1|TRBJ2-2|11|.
ASSMRDTGELF
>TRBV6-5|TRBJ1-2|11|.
ASSPHKAYGYT
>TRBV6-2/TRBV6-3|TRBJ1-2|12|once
ASSYGGGNYGYT
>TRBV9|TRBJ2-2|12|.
ASSVQRNTGELF
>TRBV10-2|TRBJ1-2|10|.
ASRQDAYGYT
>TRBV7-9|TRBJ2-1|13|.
ASSFTSGRAIEQF
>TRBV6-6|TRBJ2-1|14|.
ASSYDRGLAGGEQF
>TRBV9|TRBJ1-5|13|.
ASSVGPEGNQPQH
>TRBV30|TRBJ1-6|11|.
AWSGRGVSPLH
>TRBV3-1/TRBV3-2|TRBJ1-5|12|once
ASSQGTTDQPQH
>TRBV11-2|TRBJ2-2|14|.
ASSFLTSGHTGELF
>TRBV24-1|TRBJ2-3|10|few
ATGDYTDTQY
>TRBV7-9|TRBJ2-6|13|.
ASSSRSPGANVLT
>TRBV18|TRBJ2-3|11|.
ASSLDPADTQY
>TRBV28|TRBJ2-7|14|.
ASSPSRQTLSYEQY
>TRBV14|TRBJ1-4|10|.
ASRKGGQKLF
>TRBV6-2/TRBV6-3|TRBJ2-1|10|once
ASSYLGPLLF
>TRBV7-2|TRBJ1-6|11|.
ASSLSGNSPLH